This T cell receptor beta chain was sequenced for a study of cytomegalovirus exposure and HLA in healthy donors. The study ran its PCR with 60 Vbeta and 13 Jbeta primers. Sequencing was performed with immunoSEQ multiplex PCR; in TCRdb, only in-frame clones are kept and a portion is missing. Of approximately 170,000 clones listed, less than 85% are singletons. Trimming took 4 bases from V and 2 from J; bases not matched to a gene: 9. The CDR3 extends over 18 amino acids. Germline lookup yields CDR1 SGHRS and CDR2 YFSETQ. The chain joins TRBV5-1 to TRBJ2-3; 14 bases are shared with TRBD2. The clonotype originates from a man aged 25 to 45 in good health and CMV-seropositive. Sequenced sample: PBMCs. CDR3: CASSSGLAGGTFTDTQYF. The CDR3 nucleotides read TGCGCCAGCAGCAGCGGACTAGCGGGGGGAACGTTCACAGATACGCAGTATTTT.